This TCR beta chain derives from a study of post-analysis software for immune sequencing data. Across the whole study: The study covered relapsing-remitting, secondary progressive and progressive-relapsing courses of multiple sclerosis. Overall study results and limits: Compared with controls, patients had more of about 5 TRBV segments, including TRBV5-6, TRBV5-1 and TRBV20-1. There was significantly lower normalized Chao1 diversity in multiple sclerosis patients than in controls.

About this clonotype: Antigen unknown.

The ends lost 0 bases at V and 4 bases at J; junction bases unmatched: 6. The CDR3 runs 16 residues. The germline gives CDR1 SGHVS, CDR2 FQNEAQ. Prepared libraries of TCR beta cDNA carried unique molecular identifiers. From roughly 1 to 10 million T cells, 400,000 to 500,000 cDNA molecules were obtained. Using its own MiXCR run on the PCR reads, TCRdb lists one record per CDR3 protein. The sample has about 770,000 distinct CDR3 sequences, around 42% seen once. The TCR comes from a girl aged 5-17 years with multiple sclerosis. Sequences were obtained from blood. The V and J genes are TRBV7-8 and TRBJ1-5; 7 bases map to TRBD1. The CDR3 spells CASSLASETGNQPQHF. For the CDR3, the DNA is TGTGCCAGCAGCTTAGCTTCAGAGACAGGGAATCAGCCCCAGCATTTT.